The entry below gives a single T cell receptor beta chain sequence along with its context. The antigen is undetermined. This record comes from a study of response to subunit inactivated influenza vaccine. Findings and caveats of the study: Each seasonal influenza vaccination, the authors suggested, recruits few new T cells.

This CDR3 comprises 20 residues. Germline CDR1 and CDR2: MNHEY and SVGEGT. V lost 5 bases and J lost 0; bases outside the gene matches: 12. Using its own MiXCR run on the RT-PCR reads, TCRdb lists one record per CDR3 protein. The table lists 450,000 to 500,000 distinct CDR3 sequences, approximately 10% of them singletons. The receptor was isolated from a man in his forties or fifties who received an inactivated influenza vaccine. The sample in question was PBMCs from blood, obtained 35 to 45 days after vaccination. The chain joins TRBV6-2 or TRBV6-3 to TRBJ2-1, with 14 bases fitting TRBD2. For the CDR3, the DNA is TGTGCCAGCAGTACCCCCGGGACTAGCGGGGGAAAGAGCTCCTACAATGAGCAGTTCTTC. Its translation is CASSTPGTSGGKSSYNEQFF.